This T cell receptor beta chain was identified in a study of T cells after yellow fever vaccination. The germline V gene has CDR1 MNHEY and CDR2 SVGEGT. There are 11 residues in the CDR3. Trimming took 6 bases from V and 4 from J, leaving 5 bases between them. This clonotype was seen many times. Its antigen is not identified. TCRdb processed the 5' RACE reads anew with MiXCR; each CDR3 protein has one entry. The sample holds 200,000 to 300,000 distinct CDR3 sequences; 5.5% to 8.5% are singletons and the top ten take 1% to 1.2%. Study-wide points: FACS-sorted repertoires might harbor abundant contaminating clonotypes from the bulk population.

Sample: CD4+ T cells sorted from PBMCs, taken on the day of the yellow fever booster vaccination. The sequence came from a man aged 30-40 years who received the YFV17D yellow fever vaccine. The chain has TRBV6-2 or TRBV6-3 and TRBJ2-3; D unresolved. DNA of the CDR3: TGTGCCAGCAGCCCGGCAGATACGCAGTATTTT. As protein: CASSPADTQYF.